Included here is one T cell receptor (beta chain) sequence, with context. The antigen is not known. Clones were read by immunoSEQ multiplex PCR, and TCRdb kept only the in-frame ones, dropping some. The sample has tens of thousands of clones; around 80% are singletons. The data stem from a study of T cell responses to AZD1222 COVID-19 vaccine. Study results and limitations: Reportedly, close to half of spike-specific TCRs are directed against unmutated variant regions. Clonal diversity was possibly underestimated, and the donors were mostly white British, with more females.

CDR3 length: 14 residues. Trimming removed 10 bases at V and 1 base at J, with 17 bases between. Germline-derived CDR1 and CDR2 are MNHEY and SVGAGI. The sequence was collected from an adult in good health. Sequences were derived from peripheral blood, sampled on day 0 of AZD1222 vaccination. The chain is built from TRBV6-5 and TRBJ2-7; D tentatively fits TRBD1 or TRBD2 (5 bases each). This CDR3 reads CATLGAEASYEQYF. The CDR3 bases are TGTGCCACCCTTGGGGCGGAGGCTTCCTACGAGCAGTACTTC.